This T cell receptor beta chain was found in a study of T cells expressing NK-cell markers. About this clonotype: The antigen is unknown.

Study-wide findings and caveats: In several donors, these clonotypes also led the CD3+CD56-NKG2C+ fraction.

Germline V lookup: CDR1 DFQATT, CDR2 SNEGSKA (reference sequence). This CDR3 comprises 12 residues. TCRdb re-called the 5' RACE reads and shows each CDR3 protein once, DNA omitted. Its clone listing holds some 120,000 distinct CDR3 sequences. The TCR originated in a woman aged 18 to 75 in good health. The V call is TRBV20-1, the J call TRBJ2-7; there is no DNA to check the TCRdb D call of TRBD1. Sequencing input: blood T cells: a sorted CD56 or NKG2C T cell subset, CD4+ or CD8+ T cells, or bulk PBMC T cells (not recorded which). CDR3 amino acids: CSARDRVDEQYF.